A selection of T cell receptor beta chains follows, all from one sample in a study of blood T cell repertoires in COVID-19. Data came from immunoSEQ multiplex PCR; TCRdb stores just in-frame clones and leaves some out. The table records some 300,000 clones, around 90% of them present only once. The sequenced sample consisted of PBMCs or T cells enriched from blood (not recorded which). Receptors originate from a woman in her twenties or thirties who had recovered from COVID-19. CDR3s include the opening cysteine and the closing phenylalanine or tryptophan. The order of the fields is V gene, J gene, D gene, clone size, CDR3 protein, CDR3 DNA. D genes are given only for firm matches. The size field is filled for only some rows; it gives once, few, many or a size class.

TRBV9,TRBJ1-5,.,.,CASSVNWAENQPQHF,TGTGCCAGCAGCGTGAACTGGGCCGAGAATCAGCCCCAGCATTTT
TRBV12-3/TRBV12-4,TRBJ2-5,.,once,CASSSQGRTQYF,TGTGCCAGCAGTTCCCAGGGTAGGACCCAGTACTTC
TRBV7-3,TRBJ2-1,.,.,CASSATGTSYNEQFF,TGTGCCAGCAGCGCCACCGGGACATCCTACAATGAGCAGTTCTTC
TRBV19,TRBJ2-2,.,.,CASSIIRRGELFF,TGTGCCAGTAGTATAATCAGAAGAGGGGAGCTGTTTTTT
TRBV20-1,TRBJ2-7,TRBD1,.,CSASGDRRRLGDEQYF,TGCAGTGCTAGTGGGGACAGGCGACGATTGGGGGACGAGCAGTACTTC
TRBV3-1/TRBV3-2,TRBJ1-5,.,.,CASSPRPREYDSNQPQHF,TGTGCCAGCAGCCCACGTCCTAGAGAATACGATAGCAATCAGCCCCAGCATTTT
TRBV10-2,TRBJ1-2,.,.,CATSYGGGYGYTF,TGCGCCACCTCATATGGGGGGGGTTATGGCTACACCTTC
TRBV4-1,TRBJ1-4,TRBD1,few,CASSQEPGRTGNEKLFF,TGCGCCAGCAGCCAAGAACCTGGTCGGACAGGTAATGAAAAACTGTTTTTT
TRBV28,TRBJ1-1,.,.,CASSFRRVGSGTEAFF,TGTGCCAGCAGTTTCAGGCGGGTGGGCTCGGGAACTGAAGCTTTCTTT
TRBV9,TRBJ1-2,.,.,CASRSLDYGYTF,TGTGCCAGCAGATCTTTAGACTATGGCTACACCTTC
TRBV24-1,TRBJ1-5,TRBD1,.,CATSDADRGNQPQHF,TGTGCCACCAGTGACGCGGACAGGGGTAATCAGCCCCAGCATTTT
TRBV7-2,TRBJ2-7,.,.,CASSLSPLAHEQYF,TGTGCCAGCAGCTTATCCCCCTTAGCCCACGAGCAGTACTTC
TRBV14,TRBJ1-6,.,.,CASSQDSAGGSSPLHF,TGTGCCAGCAGCCAAGATAGTGCCGGAGGATCTTCACCCCTCCACTTT
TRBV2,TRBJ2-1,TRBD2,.,CASRSPSGVYNEQFF,TGTGCCAGCAGGTCGCCTAGCGGGGTTTACAATGAGCAGTTCTTC
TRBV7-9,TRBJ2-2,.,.,CASSLGGRNTGELFF,TGTGCCAGCAGCTTAGGAGGGCGGAACACCGGGGAGCTGTTTTTT
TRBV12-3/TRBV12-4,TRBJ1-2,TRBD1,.,CASSPDRGYGYTF,TGTGCCAGCAGTCCGGACAGGGGCTATGGCTACACCTTC
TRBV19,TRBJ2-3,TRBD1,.,CASRFRNRGPVGDTQYF,TGTGCCAGTAGATTTCGTAACAGGGGCCCCGTGGGGGATACGCAGTATTTT
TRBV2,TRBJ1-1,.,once,CASSVQVRGTEAFF,TGTGCCAGCAGTGTCCAGGTAAGGGGCACTGAAGCTTTCTTT
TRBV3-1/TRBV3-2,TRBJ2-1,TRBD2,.,CASSQPSSGGDRNEQFF,TGTGCCAGCAGCCAACCCTCTAGCGGGGGGGATAGGAATGAGCAGTTCTTC
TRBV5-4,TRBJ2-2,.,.,CASSFRVTGELFF,TGTGCCAGCAGCTTCAGGGTAACCGGGGAGCTGTTTTTT
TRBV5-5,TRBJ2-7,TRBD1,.,CASSRQGQGVYEQYF,TGTGCCAGCAGCCGTCAGGGGCAGGGGGTTTACGAGCAGTACTTC
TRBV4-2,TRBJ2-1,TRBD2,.,CASSQESGRGLHGGNEQFF,TGTGCCAGCAGCCAAGAATCGGGCCGGGGACTACACGGGGGCAATGAGCAGTTCTTC
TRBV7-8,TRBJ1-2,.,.,CASSAHPGVRGYTF,TGTGCCAGCAGCGCCCACCCAGGGGTGCGGGGCTACACCTTC
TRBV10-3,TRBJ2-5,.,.,CATRPAVTQETQYF,TGTGCCACCCGACCAGCGGTGACCCAAGAGACCCAGTACTTC
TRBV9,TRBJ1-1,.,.,CASSVVGAGGAEAFF,TGTGCCAGCAGCGTAGTGGGCGCGGGCGGGGCTGAAGCTTTCTTT
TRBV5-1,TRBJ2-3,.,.,CASSLGRTDQTTQYF,TGCGCCAGCAGCTTGGGAAGGACTGACCAGACTACGCAGTATTTT
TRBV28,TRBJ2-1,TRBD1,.,CASSFRGQRDEQFF,TGTGCCAGCAGTTTCCGGGGACAGAGGGATGAGCAGTTCTTC
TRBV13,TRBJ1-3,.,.,CASRGNTIYF,TGTGCCAGCCGTGGAAACACCATATATTTT
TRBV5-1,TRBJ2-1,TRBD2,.,CAAPASGRAYNEQFF,TGCGCCGCACCGGCTAGCGGGAGGGCTTACAATGAGCAGTTCTTC
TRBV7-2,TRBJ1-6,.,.,CASTTILFGVSPLHF,TGTGCCAGCACCACAATCCTCTTCGGGGTTTCACCCCTCCACTTT
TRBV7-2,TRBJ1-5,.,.,CASSLGAGYNQPQHF,TGTGCCAGCAGCTTAGGGGCAGGGTACAATCAGCCCCAGCATTTT
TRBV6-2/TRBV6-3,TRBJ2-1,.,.,CASSYIALGEQFF,TGTGCCAGCAGTTACATAGCATTGGGTGAGCAGTTCTTC
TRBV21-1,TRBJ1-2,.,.,CASSKYRVYNYGYTF,TGTGCCAGCAGCAAATACAGGGTCTACAACTATGGCTACACCTTC
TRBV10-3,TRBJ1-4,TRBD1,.,CATRDRGENEKLFF,TGTGCCACCCGGGACAGGGGAGAGAATGAAAAACTGTTTTTT
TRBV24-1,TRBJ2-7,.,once,CATHRDSYEQYF,TGTGCCACCCACAGGGACTCCTACGAGCAGTACTTC
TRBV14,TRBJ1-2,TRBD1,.,CASSQQGTAYGYTF,TGTGCCAGCAGCCAACAGGGGACAGCCTATGGCTACACCTTC
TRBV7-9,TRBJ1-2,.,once,CASSSPGLGYGYTF,TGTGCCAGCAGTTCGCCAGGGCTAGGCTATGGCTACACCTTC
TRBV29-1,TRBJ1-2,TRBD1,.,CSLTDSGTAMGYTF,TGCAGCTTAACCGACTCCGGGACAGCTATGGGCTACACCTTC
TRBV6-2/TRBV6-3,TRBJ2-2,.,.,CASSYSPLQGRIDTGELFF,TGTGCCAGCAGTTACTCCCCGCTCCAGGGGCGAATCGACACCGGGGAGCTGTTTTTT
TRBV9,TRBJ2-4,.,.,CASRDNISRESIQYF,TGTGCCAGCAGAGACAACATATCTCGGGAAAGCATTCAGTACTTC
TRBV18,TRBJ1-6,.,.,CASSTGNSPLHF,TGTGCCAGCTCAACGGGGAATTCACCCCTCCACTTT
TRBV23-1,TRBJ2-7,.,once,CASHSTRPSYEQYF,TGCGCCAGCCACTCGACTAGACCCTCCTACGAGCAGTACTTC